This paragraph reports one T cell receptor (beta chain). The protocol was immunoSEQ multiplex PCR, while the TCRdb copy is restricted to in-frame clones and leaves out a portion. The sample holds 350,000 to 450,000 clones; 80% to 90% are singletons and the top ten take 0.9% to 1.2%. These data come from a study of blood T cell repertoires in COVID-19. The V gene's germline CDR1 is LGHNT and CDR2 FRNRAP. The trim removed 3 bases at V and 6 bases at J, leaving 18 bases unmatched. This CDR3 has 18 residues. This sequence originates from a young man who had recovered from COVID-19. Sequencing was performed on PBMCs or T cells enriched from blood (not recorded which). The rearrangement joins TRBV12-5 to TRBJ1-2; 8 nucleotides line up with TRBD1. The CDR3, as DNA: TGTGCTAGTGGTTTTACCAAAAAGAATGTCGGGACAGGTAATGGCTACACCTTC. It specifies CASGFTKKNVGTGNGYTF.